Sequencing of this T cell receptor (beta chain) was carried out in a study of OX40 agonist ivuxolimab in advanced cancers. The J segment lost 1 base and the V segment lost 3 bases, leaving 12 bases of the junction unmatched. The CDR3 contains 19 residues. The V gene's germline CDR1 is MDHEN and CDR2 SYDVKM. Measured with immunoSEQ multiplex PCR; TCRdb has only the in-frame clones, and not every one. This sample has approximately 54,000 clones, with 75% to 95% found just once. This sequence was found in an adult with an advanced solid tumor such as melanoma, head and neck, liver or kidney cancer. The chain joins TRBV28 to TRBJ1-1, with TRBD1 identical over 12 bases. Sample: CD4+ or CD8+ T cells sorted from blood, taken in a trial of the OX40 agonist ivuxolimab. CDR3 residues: CASSFGTGGPILPNTEAFF. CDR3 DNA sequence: TGTGCCAGCAGTTTCGGGACAGGGGGCCCTATCCTCCCGAACACTGAAGCTTTCTTT.